Following are 23 T cell receptor beta chains from one sample sequenced in a study of T cell responses to AZD1222 COVID-19 vaccine. The data were produced by immunoSEQ multiplex PCR, yet TCRdb's version contains in-frame clones alone and is incomplete. Counted here are approximately 300,000 clones, about 94% occurring once; the ten biggest clones make up 0.5% to 0.7%. The sample in question was peripheral blood, obtained 28 days after the second AZD1222 dose. These receptors all come from an adult who received the AZD1222 COVID-19 vaccine.

J is TRBJ2-2 and V is TRBV6-5; no firm D call. V was trimmed by 8 bases and J by 4 bases, leaving 17 bases between them. There are 15 residues in the CDR3. CDR1 and CDR2 (germline): MNHEY, SVGAGI. This chain's CDR3 is CASLLELPSTGELFF. The CDR3 nucleotides are TGTGCCAGCCTGTTAGAGCTCCCGAGCACCGGGGAGCTGTTTTTT.

This chain joins TRBV11-2 and TRBJ1-1; D gene ambiguous. The CDR3 totals 16 residues. Germline loops: CDR1 SGHAT, CDR2 FQNNGV. Trimming removed 5 bases at V and 4 bases at J, with 20 bases between. CDR3 sequence reads: CASSPRGATTVTEAFF. CDR3 nucleotides: TGTGCCAGCAGCCCCCGGGGAGCGACCACGGTCACTGAAGCTTTCTTT.

This clone turned up a few times. The chain has TRBV7-2 and TRBJ2-7, with D maybe TRBD2 (6 bases). V lost 1 base to trimming and J lost 5 bases, with 12 bases between them. From germline, CDR1 is SGHTA and CDR2 FQGNSA. This CDR3 comprises 14 residues. The CDR3 coding sequence is TGTGCCAGCAGCTTAGGAGGCGGGATTGACGAGCAGTACTTC. As protein: CASSLGGGIDEQYF.

CDR3 nucleotides: TGTGCCAGCAGTGCCTTCCCGACGGTTTCTGGAAACACCATATATTTT. This encodes CASSAFPTVSGNTIYF. The rearrangement links TRBV6-1 to TRBJ1-3, with D uncertain. Germline values: CDR1 MNHNS, CDR2 SASEGT. Trimming took 4 bases from V and 1 from J, leaving 14 bases between them. This CDR3 is built from 16 residues.

Turning to this clone: At one of its ends the junction is not consistent with the germline gene, which may arise from a read error. V is TRBV12-5 and J is TRBJ1-4, with D possibly TRBD1 on 5 matching bases. The CDR3 contains 16 residues. Germline CDR1 LGHNT, CDR2 FRNRAP. DNA for the CDR3: TGTGCTAGAGGAACCGGGGGGAGCCCAGAATTTACCGAGAGCCCTTTT. It codes for CARGTGGSPEFTESPF. Filled out from reference TRBV12-5 and TRBJ1-4, the complete variable domain reads DARVTQTPRHKVTEMGQEVTMRCQPILGHNTVFWYRQTMMQGLELLAYFRNRAPLDDSGMPKDRFSAEMPDATLATLKIQPSEPRDSAVYFCARGTGGSPEFTESPFGSGTQLSVL.

The chain links TRBV7-2 to TRBJ1-2; D call uncertain. Germline lookup yields CDR1 SGHTA and CDR2 FQGNSA. V was trimmed by 3 bases and J by 0 bases, leaving 11 bases between them. This CDR3 region has 15 residues. The CDR3 nucleotides read TGTGCCAGCAGCTTGGTCCTCAGTGCTAACTATGGCTACACCTTC. Amino acids: CASSLVLSANYGYTF.

This chain connects TRBV7-2 to TRBJ2-1; 8 positions match TRBD2. Trimming cost V 5 bases and J 6 bases; bases outside gene matches: 6. This CDR3 spans 14 amino acids. Germline CDR1 SGHTA, CDR2 FQGNSA. DNA for the CDR3: TGTGCCAGCAGCACGACCGGGACTAGCAATGAGCAGTTCTTC. Translated: CASSTTGTSNEQFF.

The V call is TRBV10-1, the J call TRBJ1-1, with 9 bases fitting TRBD1. With 7 bases clipped from V and 2 bases from J, the junction kept 8 bases outside the gene matches. Germline loops: CDR1 WNHNN, CDR2 SYGVQD (reference sequence). The CDR3 runs to 15 residues. CDR3 in DNA: TGCGCCAGCACTGTGACAGGGGGGGTTAACACTGAAGCTTTCTTT. Protein product: CASTVTGGVNTEAFF.

As regards this clone: At the DNA level, this CDR3 is encoded by other sequences in the same sample as well. The chain uses TRBV12-3 or TRBV12-4 and TRBJ1-2, with a tentative D call TRBD1 (6 bases). Trimming removed 2 bases at V and 2 bases at J, with 6 bases between. The CDR3 is 13 residues long. This CDR3 reads CASSLQGNYGYTF. CDR3 sequence (DNA): TGTGCCAGCAGTTTACAGGGGAACTATGGCTACACCTTC.

The gene calls are TRBV28 and TRBJ2-1; weak D call: TRBD2 (6 bases). The germline V gene encodes CDR1 MDHEN and CDR2 SYDVKM. Trimming stripped 11 bases from V and 7 bases from J, with 18 bases between. This CDR3 has 13 amino acids. The CDR3 is CAGGAPVQNEQFF. The CDR3 nucleotides read TGTGCCGGAGGGGCGCCCGTGCAAAATGAGCAGTTCTTC.

The chain is built from TRBV18 and TRBJ1-2; TRBD1 matches at 8 bases. Germline CDR1 is KGHSH and CDR2 is LQKENI. The CDR3 is 14 amino acids. Trimming at V came to 6 bases and at J to 4 bases, leaving 7 bases not matched to a gene. CDR3 in DNA: TGTGCCAGCTCCCCTGGACAGGGAGGCTATGGCTACACCTTC. This sequence encodes CASSPGQGGYGYTF. Full variable domain (outside the CDR3, taken from reference TRBV18 and TRBJ1-2): NAGVMQNPRHLVRRRGQEARLRCSPMKGHSHVYWYRQLPEEGLKFMVYLQKENIIDESGMPKERFSAEFPKEGPSILRIQQVVRGDSAAYFCASSPGQGGYGYTFGSGTRLTVV.

The rearrangement joins TRBV28 to TRBJ1-4; 9 bases map to TRBD1. The trim removed 7 bases at V and 8 bases at J, leaving 11 bases unmatched. The CDR3 loop spans 15 amino acids. The germline gives CDR1 MDHEN, CDR2 SYDVKM. The CDR3 protein is CASISGGQGNEKLFF. The CDR3, as DNA: TGTGCCAGCATCTCAGGAGGACAGGGGAACGAAAAACTGTTTTTT.

The rearrangement links TRBV28 to TRBJ2-7, with TRBD1 matching 8 bases. The CDR3 runs 14 residues. Germline V lookup: CDR1 MDHEN, CDR2 SYDVKM. The V segment lost 4 bases and the J segment 3 bases; nucleotides outside the gene matches: 5. Here the CDR3 reads CASSSGGVGYEQYF. In DNA, the CDR3 is TGTGCCAGCAGTTCAGGGGGCGTAGGCTACGAGCAGTACTTC.

CDR3 in amino acids: CASSFRIYEQYF. CDR3 coding DNA: TGTGCCAGCAGCTTCCGGATCTACGAGCAGTACTTC. The gene calls are TRBV5-6 and TRBJ2-7; D is undetermined. The CDR3 is 12 amino acids. The germline V and J ends were trimmed by 2 bases and 3 bases, with 6 bases remaining between them. Germline-derived CDR1 and CDR2 are SGHDT and YYEEEE. The full variable domain, completed using reference TRBV5-6 and TRBJ2-7, is DAGVTQSPTHLIKTRGQQVTLRCSPKSGHDTVSWYQQALGQGPQFIFQYYEEEERQRGNFPDRFSGHQFPNYSSELNVNALLLGDSALYLCASSFRIYEQYFGPGTRLTVT.

The chain uses TRBV19 and TRBJ2-1; TRBD2 matches at 10 bases. Looked up from germline, CDR1 is LNHDA and CDR2 is SQIVND (reference sequence). J gave up 5 bases and V 4 bases, and 8 bases lay outside the gene matches. The CDR3 has 16 residues. The CDR3 region is CASSTLAGVSNNEQFF. CDR3 nucleotide sequence: TGTGCCAGTAGTACCCTAGCGGGGGTTAGTAACAATGAGCAGTTCTTC.

The chain carries TRBV4-2 and TRBJ2-3, with 9 bases that match TRBD2. V shed 3 bases, J shed 10 bases, and the junction held 5 bases outside the gene matches. This CDR3 has 13 amino acids. Per the germline V gene, CDR1 is LGHNA and CDR2 is YNFKEQ. The CDR3 nucleotides are TGTGCCAGCAGCCATTCTAGCGGGGTGGCGCAGTATTTT. As protein: CASSHSSGVAQYF.

The chain uses TRBV28 and TRBJ1-1; a weak D match, TRBD1 (6 bases). V lost 6 bases and J lost 8, with 13 bases in between. The germline V gene encodes CDR1 MDHEN and CDR2 SYDVKM. The CDR3 has 12 residues. CDR3 in amino acids: CASSLQGWEAFF. CDR3 DNA: TGTGCCAGCAGCCTGCAGGGGTGGGAAGCTTTCTTT. Variable domain in full (rest from reference TRBV28 and TRBJ1-1): DVKVTQSSRYLVKRTGEKVFLECVQDMDHENMFWYRQDPGLGLRLIYFSYDVKMKEKGDIPEGYSVSREKKERFSLILESASTNQTSMYLCASSLQGWEAFFGQGTRLTVV.

The chain couples TRBV5-6 to TRBJ1-4, with 8 bases matching TRBD1. The CDR3 extends over 15 amino acids. The J segment lost 8 bases and the V segment lost 2 bases, leaving 8 bases of the junction unmatched. The germline V gene has CDR1 SGHDT and CDR2 YYEEEE. CDR3 nucleotide sequence: TGTGCCAGCAGCTTTAAACAGGGGGACGGGGAAAAACTGTTTTTT. Its translation: CASSFKQGDGEKLFF.

The chain is built from TRBV4-2 and TRBJ2-7; weak D call: TRBD2 (5 bases). Deletions cut 0 bases from V and 2 bases from J, with 14 bases between. The CDR3 is 16 residues long. Germline V gene lookup returns CDR1 LGHNA and CDR2 YNFKEQ. The CDR3 DNA reads TGTGCCAGCAGCCAAGATAACCGGGAACCCGCCTACGAGCAGTACTTC. This codes for CASSQDNREPAYEQYF.

Only one count was recorded for this clone. The chain has TRBV4-3 and TRBJ1-2, with D possibly TRBD1 on 5 matching bases. This CDR3 region has 14 residues. The V and J ends lost 2 bases and 7 bases respectively, with 14 bases between them. Germline V gene lookup returns CDR1 LGHNA and CDR2 YSLEER. DNA of the CDR3: TGCGCCAGCAGCCAATTTTCAGGGACTTCTGGCTACACCTTC. It codes for CASSQFSGTSGYTF.

This chain uses TRBV7-8 with TRBJ2-1; D may be TRBD1 or TRBD2 (5 bases each). Trimming shortened V by 5 bases and J by 9 bases, and 23 bases separated the two germline ends. CDR1 is SGHVS and CDR2 is FQNEAQ in the germline V gene. This CDR3 is 16 amino acids long. CDR3 amino acids: CASSPLGSGPRAEQFF. The CDR3 coding sequence is TGTGCCAGCAGCCCCTTGGGGAGTGGCCCCAGGGCTGAGCAGTTCTTC.

The V and J genes are TRBV27 and TRBJ2-1, with TRBD2 matching over 7 bases. CDR1 and CDR2 from the germline V gene are MNHEY and SMNVEV (reference sequence). With 6 bases clipped from V and 7 bases from J, the junction kept 9 bases outside the gene matches. CDR3 length equals 14 residues. The CDR3 DNA reads as TGTGCCAGCAGGGGGGGGTGGCCGGGGAATGAGCAGTTCTTC. Residues: CASRGGWPGNEQFF.

The chain joins TRBV24-1 to TRBJ2-3, with D unresolved. The CDR3 is 15 residues long. Germline assignment: CDR1 KGHDR and CDR2 SFDVKD. The V gene lost 3 bases and the J gene lost 3 bases, with 12 bases spanning the gap. The CDR3 DNA reads as TGTGCCACCAGTGATCCCGAAACAGTTACAGATACGCAGTATTTT. Amino acid sequence: CATSDPETVTDTQYF.